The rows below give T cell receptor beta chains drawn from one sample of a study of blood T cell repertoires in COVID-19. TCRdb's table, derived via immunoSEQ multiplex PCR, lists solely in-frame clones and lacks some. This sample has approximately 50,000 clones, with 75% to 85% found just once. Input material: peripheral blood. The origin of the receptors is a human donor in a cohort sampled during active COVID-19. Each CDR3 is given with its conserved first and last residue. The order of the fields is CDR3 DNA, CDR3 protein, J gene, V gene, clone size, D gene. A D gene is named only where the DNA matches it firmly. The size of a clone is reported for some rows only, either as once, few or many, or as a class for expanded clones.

TGCAGCGCAAAAAGACTCGATACCCACGAGCAGTACTTC CSAKRLDTHEQYF TRBJ2-7 TRBV29-1 . .
TGCACCAGCAGCCCCGGGTCGGAGCCCCAGCATTTT CTSSPGSEPQHF TRBJ1-5 TRBV1 . .
TGTGCCAGCAGTTACCCGCCCAGCTCCTACAATGAGCAGTTCTTC CASSYPPSSYNEQFF TRBJ2-1 TRBV6-2/TRBV6-3 . .
TGTGCCAGCAGCTTAGCGGGCGGGGGAGCGAATCAGCCCCAGCATTTT CASSLAGGGANQPQHF TRBJ1-5 TRBV7-9 . .
TGTGCCAGCAGTCGAGAGGAGACAGGGGGCAGGGGCTACACCTTC CASSREETGGRGYTF TRBJ1-2 TRBV6-5 . TRBD1
TGCGCCAGCAGCCCCGGGACAGGTAAAAATGAGCAGTTCTTC CASSPGTGKNEQFF TRBJ2-1 TRBV23-1 . TRBD1
TGTGCCAGCTCACTCACCTCAGGACAGGCTAATGAAAAACTGTTTTTT CASSLTSGQANEKLFF TRBJ1-4 TRBV18 . TRBD1
TGTGCTAGCAGTGGGACTAGCGGGAGCTCCTACAATGAGCAGTTCTTC CASSGTSGSSYNEQFF TRBJ2-1 TRBV7-7 . TRBD2
TGCGCCAGCAGCTCGGGACAGATGAACACTGAAGCTTTCTTT CASSSGQMNTEAFF TRBJ1-1 TRBV5-1 . TRBD1
TGTGCCAGCAGTTACTCAGGGACTAGAACCGGGGAGCTGTTTTTT CASSYSGTRTGELFF TRBJ2-2 TRBV6-2/TRBV6-3 . TRBD2
TGTGCCAGCAGCTTGGACACTAGCACAGATACGCAGTATTTT CASSLDTSTDTQYF TRBJ2-3 TRBV7-3 . .
TGTGCCAGCACTAGAAGTCAGGGGGCGAACTATGGCTACACCTTC CASTRSQGANYGYTF TRBJ1-2 TRBV6-5 . TRBD1
TGTGCCAGCAGCCTCCTTGGCGGGAGGGGCTACGAGCAGTACTTC CASSLLGGRGYEQYF TRBJ2-7 TRBV2 . TRBD2
TGCGCCAGCAGCCAAGACCAAGCCGCCGGGTGGAACACCATATATTTT CASSQDQAAGWNTIYF TRBJ1-3 TRBV4-1 . .
TGTGCCAGCAGTTATGGCGGACAGGGGAGAGGTGGCTACACCTTC CASSYGGQGRGGYTF TRBJ1-2 TRBV6-5 once TRBD1
TGTGCCAGCAGTTTATTAGGGGCTAGCACAGATACGCAGTATTTT CASSLLGASTDTQYF TRBJ2-3 TRBV27 . .